This T cell receptor (beta chain) emerged from a study of spatial heterogeneity in lung cancer. In the study overall: Sequences of the beta chain were consistently detected in greater numbers than alpha-chain sequences. Whole-study findings and limits: Ubiquitous nonsynonymous mutations were tracked by counts of ubiquitous expanded TCRs, and regional ones by counts of regional expanded TCRs. Higher tumor mutation counts went along with higher counts of expanded intratumoral alpha and beta TCRs.

Regarding time point: sample taken at primary tumor resection. Carried by each TCR cDNA molecule was a unique molecular identifier. TCRdb re-analysed the 5' RACE reads in MiXCR, keeping a single row per CDR3 protein. The table lists about 13,000 distinct CDR3 sequences, less than 6.5% of them singletons. This clonotype was counted many times. Antigen specificity is unknown. This beta chain appears as a stray read in a library generated for alpha chains; its size is not informative. Trimming cost V 0 bases and J 6 bases, with 6 bases left between them. CDR1 and CDR2 from the germline V gene are ENHRY and SYGVKD. The CDR3 extends over 13 amino acids.

This receptor was obtained from a female donor with early-stage non-small cell lung cancer. The chain carries TRBV10-3 and TRBJ2-1, with no clear D. This specimen consisted of lung tumor tissue, obtained at surgery. DNA of the CDR3: TGTGCCATCAGTGAGTCGGATCCCAATGAGCAGTTCTTC. This encodes CAISESDPNEQFF.